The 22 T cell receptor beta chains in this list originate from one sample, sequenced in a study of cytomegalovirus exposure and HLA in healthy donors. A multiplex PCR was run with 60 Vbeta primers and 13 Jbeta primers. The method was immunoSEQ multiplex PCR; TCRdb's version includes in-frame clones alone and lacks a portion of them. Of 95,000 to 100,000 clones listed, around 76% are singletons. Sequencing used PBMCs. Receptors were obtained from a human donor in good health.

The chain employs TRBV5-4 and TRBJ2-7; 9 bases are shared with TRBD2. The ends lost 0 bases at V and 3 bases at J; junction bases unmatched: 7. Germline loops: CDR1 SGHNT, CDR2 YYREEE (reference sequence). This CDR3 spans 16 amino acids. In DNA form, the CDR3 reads TGTGCCAGCAGCTTGGGGGGGCTAGCGGGAAGCTACGAGCAGTACTTC. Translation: CASSLGGLAGSYEQYF.

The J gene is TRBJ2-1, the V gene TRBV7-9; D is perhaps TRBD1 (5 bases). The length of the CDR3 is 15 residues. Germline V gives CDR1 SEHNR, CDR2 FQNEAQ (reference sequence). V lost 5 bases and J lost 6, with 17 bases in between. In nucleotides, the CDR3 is TGTGCCAGCAGCCCGAATCAGGGCGGATCCAATGAGCAGTTCTTC. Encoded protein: CASSPNQGGSNEQFF.

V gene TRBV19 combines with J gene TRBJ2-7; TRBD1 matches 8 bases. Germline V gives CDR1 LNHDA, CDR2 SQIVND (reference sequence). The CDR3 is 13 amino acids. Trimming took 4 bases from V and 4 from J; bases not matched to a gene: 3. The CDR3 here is CASSSGTGYEQYF. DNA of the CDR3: TGTGCCAGTAGTAGCGGGACAGGTTACGAGCAGTACTTC.

The CDR3, as DNA: TGTGCCAGCAGCTTGGTGACAGGGGGAGGCTACACCTTC. Amino acid sequence: CASSLVTGGGYTF. The V call is TRBV5-6, the J call TRBJ1-2; TRBD1 matches at 9 bases. In germline, CDR1 is SGHDT, CDR2 YYEEEE. The CDR3 runs to 13 residues. The J segment lost 8 bases and the V segment lost 0 bases, leaving 2 bases of the junction unmatched.

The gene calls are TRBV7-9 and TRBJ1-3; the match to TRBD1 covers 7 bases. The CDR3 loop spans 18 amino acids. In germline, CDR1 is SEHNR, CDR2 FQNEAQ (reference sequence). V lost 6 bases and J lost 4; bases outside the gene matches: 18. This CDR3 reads CASSPLGSRGLAGNTIYF. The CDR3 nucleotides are TGTGCCAGCAGTCCACTGGGGTCGAGGGGGCTGGCCGGAAACACCATATATTTT.

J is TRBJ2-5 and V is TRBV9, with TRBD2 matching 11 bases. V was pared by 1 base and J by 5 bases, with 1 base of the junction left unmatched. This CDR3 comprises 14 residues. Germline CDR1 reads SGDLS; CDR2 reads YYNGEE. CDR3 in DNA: TGTGCCAGCAGCGTACGGACTAGCGGGGAGACCCAGTACTTC. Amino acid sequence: CASSVRTSGETQYF.

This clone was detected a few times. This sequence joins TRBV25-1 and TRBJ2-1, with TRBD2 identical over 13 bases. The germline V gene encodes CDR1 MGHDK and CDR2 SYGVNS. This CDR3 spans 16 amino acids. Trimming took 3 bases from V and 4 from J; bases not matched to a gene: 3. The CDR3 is CASSDAGLAGYNEQFF. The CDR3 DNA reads TGTGCCAGCAGTGACGCGGGACTAGCGGGGTACAATGAGCAGTTCTTC.

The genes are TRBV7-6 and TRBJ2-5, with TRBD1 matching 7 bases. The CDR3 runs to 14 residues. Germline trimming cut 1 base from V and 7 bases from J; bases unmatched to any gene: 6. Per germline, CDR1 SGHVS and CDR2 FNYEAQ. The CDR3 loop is CASSLVGQLGTQYF. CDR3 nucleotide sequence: TGTGCCAGCAGCTTAGTGGGACAGTTGGGGACCCAGTACTTC.

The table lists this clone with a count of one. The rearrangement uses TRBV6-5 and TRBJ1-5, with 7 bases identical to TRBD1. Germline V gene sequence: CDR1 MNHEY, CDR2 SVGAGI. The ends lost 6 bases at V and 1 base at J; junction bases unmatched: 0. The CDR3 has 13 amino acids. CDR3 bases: TGTGCCAGCAGGGACAGGAGCAATCAGCCCCAGCATTTT. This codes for CASRDRSNQPQHF.

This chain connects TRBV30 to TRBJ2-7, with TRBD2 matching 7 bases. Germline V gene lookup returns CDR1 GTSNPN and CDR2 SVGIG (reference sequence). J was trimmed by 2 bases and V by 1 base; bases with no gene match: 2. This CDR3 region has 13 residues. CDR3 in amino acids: CAWSDGTTYEQYF. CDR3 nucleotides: TGTGCCTGGAGTGATGGGACTACCTACGAGCAGTACTTC.

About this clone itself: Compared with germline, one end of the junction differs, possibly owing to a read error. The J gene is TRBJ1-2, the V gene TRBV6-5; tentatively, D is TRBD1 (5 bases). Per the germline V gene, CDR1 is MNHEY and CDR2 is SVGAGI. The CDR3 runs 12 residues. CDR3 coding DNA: TGTGCCGGCAGTTACCCGGGGGACGGCTACACCTTC. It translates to CAGSYPGDGYTF.

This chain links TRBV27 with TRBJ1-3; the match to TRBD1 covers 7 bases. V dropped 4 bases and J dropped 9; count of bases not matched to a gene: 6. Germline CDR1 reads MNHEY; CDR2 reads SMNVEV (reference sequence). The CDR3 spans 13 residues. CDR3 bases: TGTGCCAGCAGTTCTGACAGGGTTGGCACCATATATTTT. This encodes CASSSDRVGTIYF.

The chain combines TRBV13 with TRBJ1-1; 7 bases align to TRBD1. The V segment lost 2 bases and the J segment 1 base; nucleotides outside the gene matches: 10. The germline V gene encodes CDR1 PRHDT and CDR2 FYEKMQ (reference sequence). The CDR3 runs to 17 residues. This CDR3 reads CASSLKNRGNWNTEAFF. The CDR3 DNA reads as TGTGCCAGCAGCTTAAAAAACAGGGGTAACTGGAACACTGAAGCTTTCTTT.

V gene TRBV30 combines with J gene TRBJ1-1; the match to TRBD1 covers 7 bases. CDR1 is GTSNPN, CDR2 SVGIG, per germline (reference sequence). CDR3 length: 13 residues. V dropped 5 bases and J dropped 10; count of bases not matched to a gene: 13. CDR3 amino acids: CAWESNRGLGAFF. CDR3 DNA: TGTGCCTGGGAGAGTAACAGGGGATTGGGAGCTTTCTTT.

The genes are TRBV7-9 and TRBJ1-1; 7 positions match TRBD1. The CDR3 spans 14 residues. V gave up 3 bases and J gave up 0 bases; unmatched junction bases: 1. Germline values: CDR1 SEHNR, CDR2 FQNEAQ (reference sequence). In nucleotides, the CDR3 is TGTGCCAGCAGCTTGGGACAGATGAACACTGAAGCTTTCTTT. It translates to CASSLGQMNTEAFF.

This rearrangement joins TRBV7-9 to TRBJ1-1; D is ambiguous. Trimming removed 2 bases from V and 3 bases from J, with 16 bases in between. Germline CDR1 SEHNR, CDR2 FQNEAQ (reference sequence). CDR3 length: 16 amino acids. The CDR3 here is CASSLIAAPWDTEAFF. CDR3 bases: TGTGCCAGCAGCTTAATAGCAGCCCCATGGGACACTGAAGCTTTCTTT.

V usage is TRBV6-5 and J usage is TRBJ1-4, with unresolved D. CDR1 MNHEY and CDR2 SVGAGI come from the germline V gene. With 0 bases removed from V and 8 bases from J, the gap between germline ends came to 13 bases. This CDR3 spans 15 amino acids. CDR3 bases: TGTGCCAGCAGTTACTCGAGTGGGAGACAAGAAAAACTGTTTTTT. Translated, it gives CASSYSSGRQEKLFF.

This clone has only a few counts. Here the CDR3 DNA reads TGTGCCAGCAGCGGGGGACAAATTTACGAGCAGTACTTC. It encodes CASSGGQIYEQYF. J is TRBJ2-7 and V is TRBV5-6; D is perhaps TRBD1 (6 bases). This CDR3 has 13 amino acids. Germline V gene lookup returns CDR1 SGHDT and CDR2 YYEEEE. Between the trimmed V and J ends, which lost 4 bases and 4 bases, there was a span of 12 bases.

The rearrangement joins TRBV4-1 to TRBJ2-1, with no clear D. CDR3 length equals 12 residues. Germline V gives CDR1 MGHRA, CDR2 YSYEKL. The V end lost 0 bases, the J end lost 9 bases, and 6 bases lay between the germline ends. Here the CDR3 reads CASSQDPREQFF. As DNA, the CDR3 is TGCGCCAGCAGCCAAGACCCCCGTGAGCAGTTCTTC.

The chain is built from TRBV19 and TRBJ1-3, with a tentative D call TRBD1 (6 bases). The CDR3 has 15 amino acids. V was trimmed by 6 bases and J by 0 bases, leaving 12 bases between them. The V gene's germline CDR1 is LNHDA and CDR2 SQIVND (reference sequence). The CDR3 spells CASSRTANSGNTIYF. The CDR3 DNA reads TGTGCCAGTAGCCGGACAGCTAACTCTGGAAACACCATATATTTT.

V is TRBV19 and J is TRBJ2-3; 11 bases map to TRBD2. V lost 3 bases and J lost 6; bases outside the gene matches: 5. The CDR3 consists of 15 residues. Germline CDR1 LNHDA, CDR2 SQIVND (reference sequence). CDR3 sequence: CASSMGSSGGDTQYF. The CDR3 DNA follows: TGTGCCAGTAGTATGGGGTCTAGCGGGGGGGATACGCAGTATTTT.

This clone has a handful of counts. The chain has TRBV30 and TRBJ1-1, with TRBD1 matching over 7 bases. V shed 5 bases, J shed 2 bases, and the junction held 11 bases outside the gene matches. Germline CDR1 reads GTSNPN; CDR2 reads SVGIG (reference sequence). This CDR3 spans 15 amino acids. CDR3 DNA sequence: TGTGCCTGGGGAAAGGGACAGCAAAAAAACACTGAAGCTTTCTTT. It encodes CAWGKGQQKNTEAFF.